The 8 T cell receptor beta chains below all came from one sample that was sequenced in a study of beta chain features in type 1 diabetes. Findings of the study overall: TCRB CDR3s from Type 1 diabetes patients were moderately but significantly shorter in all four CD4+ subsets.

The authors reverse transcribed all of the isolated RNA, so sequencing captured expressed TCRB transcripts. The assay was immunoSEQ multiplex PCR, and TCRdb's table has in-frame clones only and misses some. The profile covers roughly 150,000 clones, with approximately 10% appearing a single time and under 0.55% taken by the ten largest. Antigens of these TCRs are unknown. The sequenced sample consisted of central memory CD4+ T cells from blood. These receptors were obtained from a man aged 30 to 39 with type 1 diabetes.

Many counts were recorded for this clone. DNA of the CDR3: TGTGCCAGCAGCTTACTGGGGAGAATCACTGAAGCTTTCTTT. It translates to CASSLLGRITEAFF. This chain joins TRBV7-8 and TRBJ1-1, with D unresolved. The germline V gene has CDR1 SGHVS and CDR2 FQNEAQ. Trimming removed 2 bases at V and 4 bases at J, with 11 bases between. This CDR3 contains 14 residues.

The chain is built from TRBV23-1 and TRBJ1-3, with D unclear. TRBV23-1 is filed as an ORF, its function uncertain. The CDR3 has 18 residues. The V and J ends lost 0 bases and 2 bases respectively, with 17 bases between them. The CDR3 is CASSQSTRRKRPGNTIYF. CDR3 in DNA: TGCGCCAGCAGTCAATCGACCAGGAGGAAACGCCCTGGAAACACCATATATTTT.

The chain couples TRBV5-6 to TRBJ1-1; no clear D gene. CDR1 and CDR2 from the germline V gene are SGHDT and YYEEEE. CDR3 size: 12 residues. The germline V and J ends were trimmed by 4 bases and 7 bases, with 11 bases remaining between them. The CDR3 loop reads CASSILFSEAFF. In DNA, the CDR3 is TGTGCCAGCAGCATTCTTTTTAGTGAAGCTTTCTTT.

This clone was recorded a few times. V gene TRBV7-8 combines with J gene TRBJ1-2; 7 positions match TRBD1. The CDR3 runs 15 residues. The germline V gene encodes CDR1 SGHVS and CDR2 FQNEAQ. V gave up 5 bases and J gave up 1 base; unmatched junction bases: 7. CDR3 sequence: CASSPEGGLNYGYTF. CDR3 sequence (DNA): TGTGCCAGCAGCCCCGAAGGGGGCCTTAACTATGGCTACACCTTC.

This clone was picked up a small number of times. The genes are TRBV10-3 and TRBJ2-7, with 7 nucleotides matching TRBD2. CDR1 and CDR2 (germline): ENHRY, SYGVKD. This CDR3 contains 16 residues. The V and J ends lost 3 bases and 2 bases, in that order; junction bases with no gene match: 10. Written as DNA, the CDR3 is TGTGCCATCAGTGATCCTGGGCTAGCGGACACCTACGAGCAGTACTTC. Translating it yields CAISDPGLADTYEQYF.

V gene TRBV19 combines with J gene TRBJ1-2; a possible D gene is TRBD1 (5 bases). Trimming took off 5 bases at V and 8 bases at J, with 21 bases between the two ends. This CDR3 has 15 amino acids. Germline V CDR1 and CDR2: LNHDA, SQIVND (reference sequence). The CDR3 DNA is TGTGCCAGTAGTGCCTCACGGACAACAGCTCGGGGCTACACCTTC. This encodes CASSASRTTARGYTF.

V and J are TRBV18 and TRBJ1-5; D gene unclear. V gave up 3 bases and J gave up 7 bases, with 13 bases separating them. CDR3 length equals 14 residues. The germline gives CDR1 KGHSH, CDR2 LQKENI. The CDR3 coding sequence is TGTGCCAGCTCACCGGGAGGGAACATGCAGCCCCAGCATTTT. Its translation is CASSPGGNMQPQHF.

This CDR3 reads CASVRAGDGDTQYF. The DNA of the CDR3 is TGTGCCAGCGTGCGGGCCGGCGATGGGGATACGCAGTATTTT. This sequence joins TRBV7-9 and TRBJ2-3; D perhaps matches TRBD2 (5 bases). The ends were cut back, 8 bases at V and 6 bases at J, with 18 bases in the middle. Germline CDR1 and CDR2: SEHNR and FQNEAQ (reference sequence). This CDR3 contains 14 residues. The variable domain in full, with the rest retrieved from reference TRBV7-9 and TRBJ2-3, is DTGVSQNPRHKITKRGQNVTFRCDPISEHNRLYWYRQTLGQGPEFLTYFQNEAQLEKSRLLSDRFSAERPKGSFSTLEIQRTEQGDSAMYLCASVRAGDGDTQYFGPGTRLTVL.